Presented here are 20 T cell receptor beta chains from one specimen sequenced in a study of cytomegalovirus exposure and HLA in healthy donors. A multiplex PCR was run with 60 Vbeta primers and 13 Jbeta primers. The table came from immunoSEQ multiplex PCR; TCRdb's copy has only in-frame clones and leaves some out. The data contain about 54,000 clones, approximately 86% of them singletons. The sample comprised PBMCs. The receptors shown here come from a woman aged 18-29 years in good health and CMV-seronegative.

Points on this clone: Other DNA sequences within the sample encode an identical CDR3. V is TRBV30 and J is TRBJ1-5, with D possibly TRBD1 on 5 matching bases. CDR3 length: 14 residues. The V gene's germline CDR1 is GTSNPN and CDR2 SVGIG (reference sequence). The V end lost 0 bases, the J end lost 3 bases, and 9 bases lay between the germline ends. The DNA of the CDR3 is TGTGCCTGGAGTGTAGGGGCCGACAATCAGCCCCAGCATTTT. This gives the protein CAWSVGADNQPQHF.

This clone occurred once. The V and J genes are TRBV4-1 and TRBJ2-5, with a weak D call TRBD2 (7 bases). The J call could be wrong; TRBJ2-7 is a better fit for the DNA end. Germline CDR1 and CDR2: MGHRA and YSYEKL. This CDR3 is built from 18 residues. CDR3 sequence reads: CASSQEGGRKGDSYEQYF. DNA for the CDR3: TGCGCCAGCAGCCAGGAGGGGGGGAGGAAGGGGGACTCCTACGAGCAGTACTTC.

The CDR3 reads CASSLTGTGGLDEKLFF. Written as DNA, the CDR3 is TGTGCCAGCAGCCTAACCGGGACAGGGGGCTTAGATGAAAAACTGTTTTTT. The genes are TRBV16 and TRBJ1-4; 12 bases are a match to TRBD1. Trimming cost V 4 bases and J 6 bases; bases outside gene matches: 9. The CDR3 totals 17 residues. The V gene's germline CDR1 is KGHSY and CDR2 FQNENV.

The chain joins TRBV27 to TRBJ1-4; 8 bases align to TRBD1. The germline V gene has CDR1 MNHEY and CDR2 SMNVEV (reference sequence). CDR3 length: 14 amino acids. Trimming took 6 bases from V and 5 from J; bases not matched to a gene: 5. As DNA, the CDR3 is TGTGCCAGCAGGAGATGGGACAGGAATGAAAAACTGTTTTTT. Translated: CASRRWDRNEKLFF.

V is TRBV6-1 and J is TRBJ1-4; TRBD1 matches at 7 bases. This CDR3 is 14 amino acids long. Trimming removed 5 bases from V and 5 bases from J; junction bases left unmatched: 5. Per germline, CDR1 MNHNS and CDR2 SASEGT. The CDR3 bases are TGTGCCAGCAGTTCCGGGACAGCAAATGAAAAACTGTTTTTT. Protein: CASSSGTANEKLFF.

This chain joins TRBV5-1 and TRBJ2-2, with 12 nucleotides matching TRBD2. The CDR3 contains 17 residues. CDR1 SGHRS and CDR2 YFSETQ come from the germline V gene. J lost 5 bases, V lost 0 bases, and 5 bases had no gene match. CDR3 DNA: TGCGCCAGCAGCTTGGCCAGTCTAGCGGGAGGGACCGGGGAGCTGTTTTTT. Protein: CASSLASLAGGTGELFF.

The V call is TRBV27, the J call TRBJ1-1, with D perhaps TRBD1 (6 bases). This CDR3 comprises 14 residues. The V gene's germline CDR1 is MNHEY and CDR2 SMNVEV (reference sequence). V lost 6 bases and J 4 bases, leaving 15 bases between the germline ends. CDR3 nucleotides: TGTGCCAGCAGGCGGGGGGGGCAATCCACTGAAGCTTTCTTT. Protein sequence: CASRRGGQSTEAFF.

V gene TRBV7-6 combines with J gene TRBJ2-3, with TRBD2 matching over 8 bases. Germline V lookup: CDR1 SGHVS, CDR2 FNYEAQ. The CDR3 length is 16 residues. Germline trimming cut 1 base from V and 2 bases from J; bases unmatched to any gene: 5. In DNA form, the CDR3 reads TGTGCCAGCAGCTTAGGTGCGGGAGGTTACACAGATACGCAGTATTTT. Protein: CASSLGAGGYTDTQYF.

The J gene is TRBJ1-2, the V gene TRBV28, with D perhaps matching TRBD1 (6 bases). The germline V gene encodes CDR1 MDHEN and CDR2 SYDVKM. Between the trimmed V and J ends, which lost 5 bases and 8 bases, there was a span of 18 bases. This CDR3 spans 14 amino acids. The CDR3 region is CASSPHRALEGYTF. The CDR3 DNA is TGTGCCAGCAGTCCGCACAGGGCCCTGGAGGGCTACACCTTC.

This clone was counted a single time. The J gene is TRBJ2-1, the V gene TRBV28; 8 bases map to TRBD2. Germline V gene lookup returns CDR1 MDHEN and CDR2 SYDVKM. The CDR3 loop spans 13 amino acids. After removal of 2 bases from V and 7 bases from J, the junction contained 1 base not matched to a gene. CDR3: CASSLTSGNEQFF. The CDR3 DNA reads TGTGCCAGCAGTTTAACTAGCGGAAATGAGCAGTTCTTC.

A word on this clone: Relative to the germline gene, one junction end is altered; a read error may explain this. This rearrangement joins TRBV4-1 to TRBJ2-6; a possible D gene is TRBD1 (5 bases). CDR1 is MGHRA, CDR2 YSYEKL, per germline. The CDR3 runs to 16 residues. The CDR3 reads CASSGVGFIGANGLTF. CDR3 coding DNA: TGCGCCAGCAGCGGGGTCGGATTCATTGGGGCCAACGGCCTGACTTTC.

The chain links TRBV6-1 to TRBJ1-1, with 8 bases aligning to TRBD1. This CDR3 comprises 16 residues. With 3 bases clipped from V and 2 bases from J, the junction kept 8 bases outside the gene matches. Germline V gene data show CDR1 as MNHNS and CDR2 as SASEGT. The CDR3, as DNA: TGTGCCAGCAGTGATCAGGGGGCCGGCGTTAACACTGAAGCTTTCTTT. It translates to CASSDQGAGVNTEAFF.

This clone was seen only a few times. V usage is TRBV2 and J usage is TRBJ1-6, with 9 bases identical to TRBD1. The V gene's germline CDR1 is SNHLY and CDR2 FYNNEI. This CDR3 is built from 15 residues. Trimming at V came to 4 bases and at J to 10 bases, leaving 8 bases not matched to a gene. The CDR3 nucleotides read TGTGCCAGCAGTGGAACAGGGGGCGCTGGGTCACCCCTCCACTTT. It encodes CASSGTGGAGSPLHF.

The chain recombines TRBV11-2 with TRBJ2-3, with 11 nucleotides matching TRBD2. CDR3 length: 18 amino acids. CDR1 is SGHAT and CDR2 is FQNNGV in the germline V gene. After removal of 5 bases from V and 3 bases from J, the junction contained 13 bases not matched to a gene. In DNA form, the CDR3 reads TGTGCCAGCAGCCCTTTCTCGGCTAGCGGGGGGAATACAGATACGCAGTATTTT. It codes for CASSPFSASGGNTDTQYF.

This clone showed up just a few times. The gene calls are TRBV5-1 and TRBJ1-1; possible D gene TRBD1, 5 bases. The germline V gene has CDR1 SGHRS and CDR2 YFSETQ. This CDR3 region has 15 residues. V shed 4 bases and J shed 1 base, with 14 bases lying between them. DNA of the CDR3: TGCGCCAGCAGCCGCGGGGGTGGGGGGAACACTGAAGCTTTCTTT. As protein: CASSRGGGGNTEAFF.

The rearrangement uses TRBV28 and TRBJ2-1; 8 nucleotides line up with TRBD2. The CDR3 is made up of 15 amino acids. Germline CDR1 MDHEN, CDR2 SYDVKM. The junction had 9 bases not matched to a gene; V was cut back by 5 bases and J by 6 bases. CDR3 coding DNA: TGTGCCAGCAGTCCCAATGGCCTAGCGGGCAATGAGCAGTTCTTC. It is translated as CASSPNGLAGNEQFF.

V and J are TRBV27 and TRBJ2-1; a weak D match, TRBD2 (5 bases). Germline lookup yields CDR1 MNHEY and CDR2 SMNVEV (reference sequence). Deletions cut 5 bases from V and 0 bases from J, with 5 bases between. This CDR3 contains 13 residues. In DNA form, the CDR3 reads TGTGCCAGCAGTGCGGGCTCCTACAATGAGCAGTTCTTC. Protein: CASSAGSYNEQFF.

V gene TRBV7-9 combines with J gene TRBJ2-7, with D hard to call. The CDR3 is 13 residues long. V was cut by 2 bases and J by 3 bases, with 8 bases left in between. CDR1 SEHNR and CDR2 FQNEAQ come from the germline V gene (reference sequence). CDR3 sequence: CASSLFESYEQYF. CDR3 DNA sequence: TGTGCCAGCAGCTTATTTGAGAGCTACGAGCAGTACTTC.

For this clone: At one end, the junction sequence differs from germline, possibly due to a read error. This same CDR3 is encoded by further DNA sequences in the sample. The chain joins TRBV4-1 to TRBJ2-3; TRBD2 is a possible D gene (5 bases). CDR3 length: 16 residues. Germline V CDR1 and CDR2: MGHRA, YSYEKL. The CDR3 spells CASSQGKGARSDTQYF. Written as DNA, the CDR3 is TGCGCCAGCAGCCAAGGGAAGGGAGCGCGCTCAGATACACAGTATTTT.

This clone was detected a few times. This chain connects TRBV12-5 to TRBJ2-1, with 11 bases identical to TRBD2. The V segment lost 6 bases and the J segment 6 bases; nucleotides outside the gene matches: 13. Looked up from germline, CDR1 is LGHNT and CDR2 is FRNRAP. The CDR3 is made up of 17 amino acids. CDR3 sequence: CASGYGTSGWGANEQFF. The DNA for the CDR3 is TGTGCTAGTGGATATGGGACTAGCGGATGGGGGGCCAATGAGCAGTTCTTC.